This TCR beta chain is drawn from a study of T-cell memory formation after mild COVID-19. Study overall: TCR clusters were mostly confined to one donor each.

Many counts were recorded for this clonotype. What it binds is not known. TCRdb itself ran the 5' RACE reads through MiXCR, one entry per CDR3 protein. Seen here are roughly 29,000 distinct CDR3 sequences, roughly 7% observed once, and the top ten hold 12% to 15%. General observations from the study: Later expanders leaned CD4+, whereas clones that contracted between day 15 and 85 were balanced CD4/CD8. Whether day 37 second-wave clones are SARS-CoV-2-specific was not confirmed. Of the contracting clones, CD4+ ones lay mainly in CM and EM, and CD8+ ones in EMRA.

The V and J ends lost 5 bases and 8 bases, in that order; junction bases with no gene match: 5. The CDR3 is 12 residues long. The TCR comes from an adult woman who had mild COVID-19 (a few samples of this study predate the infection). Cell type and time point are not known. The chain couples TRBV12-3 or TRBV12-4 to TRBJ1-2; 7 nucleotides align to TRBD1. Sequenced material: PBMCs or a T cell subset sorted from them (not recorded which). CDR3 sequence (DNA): TGTGCCAGCAGTCCACAGGGGCGAGGCTACACCTTC. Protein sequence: CASSPQGRGYTF.